This passage covers 15 T cell receptor beta chains from one sample sequenced in a study of OX40 agonist ivuxolimab in advanced cancers. Using immunoSEQ multiplex PCR, the repertoire was profiled, and TCRdb retains in-frame clones only, with some absent. The sample includes more than 75,000 clones, roughly 93% of them seen just once. The starting material was CD4+ or CD8+ T cells sorted from blood, obtained in a trial of the OX40 agonist ivuxolimab. These receptors were taken from an adult with an advanced solid tumor such as melanoma, head and neck, liver or kidney cancer.

The J gene is TRBJ1-5, the V gene TRBV30; unclear D gene. Trimming stripped 2 bases from V and 4 bases from J, with 6 bases between. Germline assignment: CDR1 GTSNPN and CDR2 SVGIG (reference sequence). This CDR3 comprises 12 residues. In DNA form, the CDR3 reads TGTGCCTGGAGTTGGGGAAATCAGCCCCAGCATTTT. It yields the protein CAWSWGNQPQHF.

The CDR3 loop reads CASSWAGSGYTF. CDR3 nucleotides: TGTGCCAGCAGCTGGGCAGGGTCTGGCTACACCTTC. The rearrangement links TRBV11-2 to TRBJ1-2; D might be TRBD1 (5 bases). Trimming took 4 bases from V and 7 from J, leaving 10 bases between them. Germline assignment: CDR1 SGHAT and CDR2 FQNNGV. The CDR3 spans 12 residues.

This rearrangement joins TRBV2 to TRBJ2-1; TRBD2 aligns across 9 bases. Per germline, CDR1 SNHLY and CDR2 FYNNEI. Germline trimming cut 3 bases from V and 1 base from J; bases unmatched to any gene: 4. This CDR3 comprises 16 residues. CDR3 amino acids: CASSDISGGSYNEQFF. CDR3 bases: TGTGCCAGCAGTGACATTAGCGGGGGTTCCTACAATGAGCAGTTCTTC.

This chain connects TRBV20-1 to TRBJ1-2, with D uncertain. The CDR3 covers 11 residues. Germline CDR1 and CDR2: DFQATT and SNEGSKA (reference sequence). The V and J ends lost 7 bases and 2 bases respectively, with 8 bases between them. The CDR3 reads CSGHTNYGYTF. CDR3 nucleotides: TGCAGTGGGCACACGAACTATGGCTACACCTTC.

The chain links TRBV2 to TRBJ2-5; TRBD1 might be the D (5 bases). The germline V gene has CDR1 SNHLY and CDR2 FYNNEI. CDR3 length equals 13 residues. Trimming pared 3 bases from V and 1 base from J, leaving 6 bases between. CDR3 sequence: CASSDDSQETQYF. The DNA for the CDR3 is TGTGCCAGCAGTGACGACAGCCAAGAGACCCAGTACTTC.

The V call is TRBV5-5, the J call TRBJ2-1, with D uncertain. The V gene lost 4 bases and the J gene lost 2 bases, with 7 bases spanning the gap. This CDR3 has 13 amino acids. Germline loops: CDR1 SGHKS, CDR2 YYEKEE (reference sequence). The CDR3 sequence is CASSPVPYNEQFF. For the CDR3, the DNA is TGTGCCAGCAGCCCCGTCCCCTACAATGAGCAGTTCTTC.

This chain connects TRBV29-1 to TRBJ1-2; a weak D match, TRBD1 (5 bases). Trimming removed 7 bases at V and 6 bases at J, with 15 bases between. The CDR3 contains 12 residues. Germline V gene sequence: CDR1 SQVTM, CDR2 ANQGSEA. The CDR3 DNA sequence: TGCAGCGCTACTCAGGGCCCCGATGGCTACACCTTC. This encodes CSATQGPDGYTF.

The rearrangement links TRBV5-1 to TRBJ1-2, with unresolved D. Trimming took 3 bases from V and 9 from J, leaving 12 bases between them. Per the germline V gene, CDR1 is SGHRS and CDR2 is YFSETQ. This CDR3 is built from 12 residues. CDR3 sequence: CASSSVDESYTF. DNA for the CDR3: TGCGCCAGCAGCTCGGTAGACGAAAGCTACACCTTC. The variable domain in full, with the rest retrieved from reference TRBV5-1 and TRBJ1-2, is KAGVTQTPRYLIKTRGQQVTLSCSPISGHRSVSWYQQTPGQGLQFLFEYFSETQRNKGNFPGRFSGRQFSNSRSEMNVSTLELGDSALYLCASSSVDESYTFGSGTRLTVV.

This chain links TRBV6-6 with TRBJ1-2; 9 positions agree with TRBD1. The germline CDR1 and CDR2 sequences are MNHNY and SVGAGI (reference sequence). The CDR3 runs 14 residues. J gave up 5 bases and V 6 bases, and 7 bases lay outside the gene matches. CDR3 amino acids: CASSMGQGVYGYTF. The CDR3 DNA reads as TGTGCCAGCAGCATGGGACAGGGAGTTTATGGCTACACCTTC.

CDR3 nucleotides: TGTGCCAGCAGTCCAAGCGGACAGCCAAACTATGGCTACACCTTC. The encoded protein is CASSPSGQPNYGYTF. The V call is TRBV2, the J call TRBJ1-2, with D perhaps matching TRBD1 (6 bases). The CDR3 totals 15 residues. V was shortened by 5 bases and J by 2 bases, with 15 bases between the two germline ends. Germline CDR1 and CDR2: SNHLY and FYNNEI.

V gene TRBV2 combines with J gene TRBJ2-7; no firm D call. The V gene lost 4 bases and the J gene lost 4 bases, with 2 bases spanning the gap. CDR1 and CDR2 from the germline V gene are SNHLY and FYNNEI. The CDR3 totals 10 residues. The CDR3 here is CASSGYEQYF. The DNA of the CDR3 is TGTGCCAGCAGTGGATACGAGCAGTACTTC.

This clone appeared once. V gene TRBV28 combines with J gene TRBJ2-3, with TRBD2 as a possible D gene (6 bases). This CDR3 comprises 14 residues. Germline loops: CDR1 MDHEN, CDR2 SYDVKM. Trimming removed 7 bases at V and 6 bases at J, with 17 bases between. As DNA, the CDR3 is TGTGCCAGCACCCTAGCTCGGGGGTGGGATACGCAGTATTTT. Translated: CASTLARGWDTQYF. The full variable domain, rest sourced from reference TRBV28 and TRBJ2-3, is DVKVTQSSRYLVKRTGEKVFLECVQDMDHENMFWYRQDPGLGLRLIYFSYDVKMKEKGDIPEGYSVSREKKERFSLILESASTNQTSMYLCASTLARGWDTQYFGPGTRLTVL.

This clone is a singleton in its sample. The chain links TRBV7-2 to TRBJ2-2, with a tentative D call TRBD2 (5 bases). V gave up 1 base and J gave up 6 bases, with 15 bases separating them. CDR1 is SGHTA, CDR2 FQGNSA, per germline. This CDR3 is 16 amino acids long. CDR3 region: CASSLGYTRIPGELFF. CDR3 DNA: TGTGCCAGCAGCTTAGGGTATACTAGGATCCCCGGGGAGCTGTTTTTT.

The chain is built from TRBV5-1 and TRBJ1-1, with D uncertain. The CDR3 spans 15 residues. Trimming removed 1 base at V and 1 base at J, with 11 bases between. Germline V gene sequence: CDR1 SGHRS, CDR2 YFSETQ. CDR3 DNA: TGCGCCAGCAGCTTGATCGGGTGGGGGAACACTGAAGCTTTCTTT. Translation: CASSLIGWGNTEAFF. The full variable domain, rest sourced from reference TRBV5-1 and TRBJ1-1, is KAGVTQTPRYLIKTRGQQVTLSCSPISGHRSVSWYQQTPGQGLQFLFEYFSETQRNKGNFPGRFSGRQFSNSRSEMNVSTLELGDSALYLCASSLIGWGNTEAFFGQGTRLTVV.

This clone was observed a single time. The rearrangement links TRBV19 to TRBJ2-1, with 15 nucleotides matching TRBD2. Germline values: CDR1 LNHDA, CDR2 SQIVND (reference sequence). V gave up 5 bases and J gave up 0 bases; unmatched junction bases: 8. The CDR3 loop spans 19 amino acids. The CDR3 DNA reads TGTGCCAGTAGTCAACCGGGACTAGCGGGGGGCAGCTCCTACAATGAGCAGTTCTTC. This encodes CASSQPGLAGGSSYNEQFF.